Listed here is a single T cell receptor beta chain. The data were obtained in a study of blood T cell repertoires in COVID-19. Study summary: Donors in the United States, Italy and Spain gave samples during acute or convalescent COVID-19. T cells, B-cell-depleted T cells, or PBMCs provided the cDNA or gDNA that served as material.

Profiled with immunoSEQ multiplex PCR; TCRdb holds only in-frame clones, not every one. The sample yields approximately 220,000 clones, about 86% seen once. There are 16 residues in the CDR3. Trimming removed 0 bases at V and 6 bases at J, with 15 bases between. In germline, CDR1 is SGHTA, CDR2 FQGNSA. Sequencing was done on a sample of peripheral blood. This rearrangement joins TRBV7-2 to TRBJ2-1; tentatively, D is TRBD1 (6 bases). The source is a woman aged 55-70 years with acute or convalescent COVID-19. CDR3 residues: CASSLAVSGVGNEQFF. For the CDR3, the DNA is TGTGCCAGCAGCTTAGCGGTCTCAGGGGTTGGCAATGAGCAGTTCTTC. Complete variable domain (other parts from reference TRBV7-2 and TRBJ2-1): GAGVSQSPSNKVTEKGKDVELRCDPISGHTALYWYRQSLGQGLEFLIYFQGNSAPDKSGLPSDRFSAERTGGSVSTLTIQRTQQEDSAVYLCASSLAVSGVGNEQFFGPGTRLTVL.